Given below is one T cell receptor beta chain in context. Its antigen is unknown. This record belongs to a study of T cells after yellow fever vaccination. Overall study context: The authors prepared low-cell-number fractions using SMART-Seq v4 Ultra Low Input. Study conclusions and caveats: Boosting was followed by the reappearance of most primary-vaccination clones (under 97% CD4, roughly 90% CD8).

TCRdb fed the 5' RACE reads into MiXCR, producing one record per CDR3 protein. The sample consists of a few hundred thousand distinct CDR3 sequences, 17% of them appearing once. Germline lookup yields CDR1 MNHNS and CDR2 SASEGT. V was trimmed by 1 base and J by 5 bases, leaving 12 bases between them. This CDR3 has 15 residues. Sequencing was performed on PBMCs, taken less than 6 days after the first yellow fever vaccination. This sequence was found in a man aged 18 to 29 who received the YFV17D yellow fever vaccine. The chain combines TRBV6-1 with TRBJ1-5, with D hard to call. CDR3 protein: CASSEGSGRYQPQHF. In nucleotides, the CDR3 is TGTGCCAGCAGTGAAGGGAGTGGCAGATATCAGCCCCAGCATTTT.